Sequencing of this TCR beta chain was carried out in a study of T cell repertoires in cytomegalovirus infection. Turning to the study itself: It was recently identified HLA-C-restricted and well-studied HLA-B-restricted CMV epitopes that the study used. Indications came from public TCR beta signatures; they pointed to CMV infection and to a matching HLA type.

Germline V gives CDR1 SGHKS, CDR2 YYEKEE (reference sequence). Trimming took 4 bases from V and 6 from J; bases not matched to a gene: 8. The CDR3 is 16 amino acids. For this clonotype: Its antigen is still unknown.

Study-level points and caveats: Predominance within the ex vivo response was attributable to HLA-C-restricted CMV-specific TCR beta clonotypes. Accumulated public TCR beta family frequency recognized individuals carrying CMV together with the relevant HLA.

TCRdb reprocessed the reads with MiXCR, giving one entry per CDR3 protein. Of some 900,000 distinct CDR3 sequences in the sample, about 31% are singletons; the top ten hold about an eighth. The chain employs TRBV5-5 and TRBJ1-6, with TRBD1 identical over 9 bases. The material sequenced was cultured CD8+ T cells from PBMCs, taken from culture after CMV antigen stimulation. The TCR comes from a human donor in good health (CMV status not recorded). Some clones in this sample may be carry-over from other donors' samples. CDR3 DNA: TGTGCCAGCAGCGTGGGACAGGGTGGAGGTAATTCACCCCTCCACTTT. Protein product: CASSVGQGGGNSPLHF.